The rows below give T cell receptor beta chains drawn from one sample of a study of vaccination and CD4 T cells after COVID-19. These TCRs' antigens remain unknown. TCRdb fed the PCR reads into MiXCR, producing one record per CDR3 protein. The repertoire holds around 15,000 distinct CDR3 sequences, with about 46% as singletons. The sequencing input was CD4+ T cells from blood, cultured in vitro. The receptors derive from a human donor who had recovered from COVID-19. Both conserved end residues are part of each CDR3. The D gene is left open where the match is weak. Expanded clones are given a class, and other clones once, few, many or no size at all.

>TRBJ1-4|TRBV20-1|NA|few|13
TGCAGTGCTGAAGACAGGAGAGGGGAAAAACTGTTTTTT
CSAEDRRGEKLFF
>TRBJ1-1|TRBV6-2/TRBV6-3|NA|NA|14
TGTGCCAGCAACCAGCCAGGGTTTGGGAGGGTCGCTTTCTTT
CASNQPGFGRVAFF
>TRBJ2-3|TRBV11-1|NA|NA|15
TGTGCCAGCAGCTTAGAGGGACAATACACAGATACGCAGTATTTT
CASSLEGQYTDTQYF
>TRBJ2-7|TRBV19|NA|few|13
TGTGCCAGTAGTATAGGAGGGAAAGGGTGGCAGTACTTC
CASSIGGKGWQYF
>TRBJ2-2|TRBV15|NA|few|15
TGTGCCACCAGCAGAGATGGCCTGAACACCGGGGAGCTGTTTTTT
CATSRDGLNTGELFF
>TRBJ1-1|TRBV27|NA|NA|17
TGTGCCAGCAGTTTATTGGCCCTTGGGGTAACGAACACTGAAGCTTTCTTT
CASSLLALGVTNTEAFF
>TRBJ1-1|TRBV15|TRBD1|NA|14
TGTGCCACCACAGTGGGACAGGGTGAAACTGAAGCTTTCTTT
CATTVGQGETEAFF
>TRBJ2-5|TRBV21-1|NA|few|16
TGTGCCAGCAGCAAAGGGGTCGGCCTTCGGGAAGAGACCCAGTACTTC
CASSKGVGLREETQYF
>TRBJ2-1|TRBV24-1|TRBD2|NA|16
TGTGCCACCAGTGAAGGCGGGGGGGCAAAAGAGAATGAGCAGTTCTTC
CATSEGGGAKENEQFF
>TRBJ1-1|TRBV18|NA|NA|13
TGTGCCAGCTCACCAACGAGGAACACTGAAGCTTTCTTT
CASSPTRNTEAFF
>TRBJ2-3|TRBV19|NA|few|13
TGTGCCAGTAGTATCCAGAGCACAGATACGCAGTATTTT
CASSIQSTDTQYF
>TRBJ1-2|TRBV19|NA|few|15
TGTGCCAGTAGTATAGACTCAGGGATTAACTATGGCTACACCTTC
CASSIDSGINYGYTF
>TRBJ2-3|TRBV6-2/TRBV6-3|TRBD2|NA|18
TGTGCCAGCAGTTCTCCGATAGCGGGGGGCAAACGCACAGATACGCAGTATTTT
CASSSPIAGGKRTDTQYF
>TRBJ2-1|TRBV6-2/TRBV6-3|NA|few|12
TGTGCCAGCAGTTACTCGAGGGATGAGCAGTTCTTC
CASSYSRDEQFF
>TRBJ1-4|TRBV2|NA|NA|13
TGTGCCAGCAGTGGGACAACTAATGAAAAACTGTTTTTT
CASSGTTNEKLFF
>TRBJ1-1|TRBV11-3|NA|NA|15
TGTGCCAGCAGCTCAGGGGTCGAGGTGAACACTGAAGCTTTCTTT
CASSSGVEVNTEAFF
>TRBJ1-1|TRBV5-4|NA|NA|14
TGTGCCAGCAGCTTGGGTTCGGGGTTGGTTGAAGCTTTCTTT
CASSLGSGLVEAFF
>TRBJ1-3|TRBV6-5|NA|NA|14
TGTGCCAGCAGTTACTCGCCAGTTTTAAGCACCATATATTTT
CASSYSPVLSTIYF
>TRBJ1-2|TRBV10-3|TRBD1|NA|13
TGTGCCATCAGAAAACAGGGGGCGTATGGCTACACCTTC
CAIRKQGAYGYTF
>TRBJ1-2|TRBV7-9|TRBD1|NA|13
TGTGCCAGCAGCCCCCAGGGGGAGGATGGCTACACCTTC
CASSPQGEDGYTF
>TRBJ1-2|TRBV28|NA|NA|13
TGTGCCAGCAGTTCGGGGAGTTTCTATGGCTACACCTTC
CASSSGSFYGYTF
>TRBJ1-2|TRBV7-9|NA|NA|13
TGTGCCAGCAGCCCCCTCGGGGTTTATGGCTACACCTTC
CASSPLGVYGYTF
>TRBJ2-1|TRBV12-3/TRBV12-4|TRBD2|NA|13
TGTGCCAGCAGTTTAACCCAAGGGACTAGCACATTCTTC
CASSLTQGTSTFF
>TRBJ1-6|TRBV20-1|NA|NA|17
TGCAGTGCTAGAGATCCCCGGCGCGGGGGCTTGGATTCGCCCCTCCACTTT
CSARDPRRGGLDSPLHF
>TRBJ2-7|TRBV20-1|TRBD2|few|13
TGCAGTGCTAGAGGACTAGCGGCCTACGAGCAGTACTTC
CSARGLAAYEQYF
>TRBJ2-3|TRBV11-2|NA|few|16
TGTGCCAGCAGCTTAAACGTTCCAGGAGTTGCAGATACGCAGTATTTT
CASSLNVPGVADTQYF
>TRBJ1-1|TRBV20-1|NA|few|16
TGCAGTGCTAGAGATTTTGCGAGGCGACAGAACACTGAAGCTTTCTTT
CSARDFARRQNTEAFF
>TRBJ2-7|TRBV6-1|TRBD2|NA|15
TGTGCCAGCAGGGCCGGGGATAGCGGGAGTTACGAGCAGTACTTC
CASRAGDSGSYEQYF
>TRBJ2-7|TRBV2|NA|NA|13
TGTGCCACCAAAGGCGGAGGTCCCCGGGAGCAGTACTTC
CATKGGGPREQYF
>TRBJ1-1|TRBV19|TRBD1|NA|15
TGTGCCAGTAGGAGCCCAGGGGGCGAGGACACTGAAGCTTTCTTT
CASRSPGGEDTEAFF
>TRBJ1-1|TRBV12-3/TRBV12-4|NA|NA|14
TGTGCCAGCAGCCGGAACGCGGGGGGGACTGAAGCTTTCTTT
CASSRNAGGTEAFF
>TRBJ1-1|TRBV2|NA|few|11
TGTGCCAGCAGTCAACAGACCGAAGCTTTCTTT
CASSQQTEAFF
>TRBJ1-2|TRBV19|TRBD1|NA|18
TGTGCCAGTAGTACCTCACAGGGGTCCGCAGGTACTAACTATGGCTACACCTTC
CASSTSQGSAGTNYGYTF
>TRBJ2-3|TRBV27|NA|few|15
TGTGCCAGCATCCGCCACGGTGACCCCACAGATACGCAGTATTTT
CASIRHGDPTDTQYF
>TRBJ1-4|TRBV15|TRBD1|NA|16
TGTGCCACCAGCAGAGTACGCGGGACAGCGCATGAAAAACTGTTTTTT
CATSRVRGTAHEKLFF
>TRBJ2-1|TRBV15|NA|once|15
TGTGCCACCACCGAGCCCGGCCTCTTGAGCGATGAGCAGTTCTTC
CATTEPGLLSDEQFF
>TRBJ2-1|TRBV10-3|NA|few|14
TGTGCCATCAGCCCAACGGGGGAGCTCATTCCGCAGTTCTTC
CAISPTGELIPQFF
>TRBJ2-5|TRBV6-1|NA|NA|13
TGTGCCAGCAGCCGGGACATTCAAGAGACCCAGTACTTC
CASSRDIQETQYF
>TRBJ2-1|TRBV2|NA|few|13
TGTGCCAGCAGTGGGCAGGCTTACAATGAGCAGTTCTTC
CASSGQAYNEQFF
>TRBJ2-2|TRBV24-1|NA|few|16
TGTGCCACCAGTGATAGGCCTCCCGGGGGAACCGGGGAGCTGTTTTTT
CATSDRPPGGTGELFF
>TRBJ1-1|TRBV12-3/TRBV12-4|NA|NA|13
TGTGCCAGCAGTTTAAGGATGAACACTGAAGCTTTCTTT
CASSLRMNTEAFF
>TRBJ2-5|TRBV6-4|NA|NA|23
TGTGCCAGCAGTGACTCTATGAGGATCCCCTTGTCATACATAGCAGGGCGACAAGCGACCCAGTACTTC
CASSDSMRIPLSYIAGRQATQYF
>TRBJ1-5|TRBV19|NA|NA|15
TGTGCCAGTAGTATTGGGGGCAGGGCGGGGCAGCCCCAGCATTTT
CASSIGGRAGQPQHF
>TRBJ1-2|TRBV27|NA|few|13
TGTGCCAGCAGGACTGACGGCAACTATGGCTACACCTTC
CASRTDGNYGYTF
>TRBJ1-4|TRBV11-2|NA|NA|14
TGTGCCAGCAGCTTAGATGGTACCAATGAAAAACTGTTTTTT
CASSLDGTNEKLFF
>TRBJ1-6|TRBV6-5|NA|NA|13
TGTGCCAGCAGTTCCACACGGGATTCACCCCTCCACTTT
CASSSTRDSPLHF
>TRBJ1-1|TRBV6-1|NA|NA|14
TGTGCCAGCAGAGCCGGGACAACGAACACTGAAGCTTTCTTT
CASRAGTTNTEAFF
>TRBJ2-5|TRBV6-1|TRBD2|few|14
TGTGCCAGCAGGCCCCTAGCGGGAGGAACCTCCCCGTACTTC
CASRPLAGGTSPYF
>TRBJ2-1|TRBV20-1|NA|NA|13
TGCAGTGCTAGAGGTGACTATAGAAATGAGCAGTTCTTC
CSARGDYRNEQFF
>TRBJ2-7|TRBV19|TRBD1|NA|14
TGTGCCAGTAGTATAGGGGGAAACAGGGGCGAGCAGTACTTC
CASSIGGNRGEQYF
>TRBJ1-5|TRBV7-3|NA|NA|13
TGTGCCAGCAGCAGAAGGCCGGGGCAGCCCCAGCATTTT
CASSRRPGQPQHF
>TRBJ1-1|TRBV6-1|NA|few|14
TGTGCCAGCAGTGGCGCGGGGGGGCGCACTGAAGCTTTCTTT
CASSGAGGRTEAFF
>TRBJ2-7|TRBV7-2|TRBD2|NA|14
TGTGCCAGCAGCTTAGAGCGGGGGCCCCTCGAGCAGTACTTC
CASSLERGPLEQYF
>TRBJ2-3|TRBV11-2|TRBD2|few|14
TGTGCCAGCAGCTTATCGGGGGGGGCGGATACGCAGTATTTT
CASSLSGGADTQYF
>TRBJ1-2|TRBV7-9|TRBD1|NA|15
TGTGCCAGCAGCTCCGGACAGGGGGCAATCGGTGGCTACACCTTC
CASSSGQGAIGGYTF
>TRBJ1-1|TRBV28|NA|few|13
TGTGCCACTGACACTTACATGAACACTGAAGCTTTCTTT
CATDTYMNTEAFF
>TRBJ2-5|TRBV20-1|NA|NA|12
TGCAGTGCCCTAGGCGCCGGCGGGCCCCAGTACTTC
CSALGAGGPQYF
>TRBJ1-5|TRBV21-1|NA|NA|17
TGTGCCAGCAGCGACCCACCGGGACTCCGGATAAATCAGCCCCAGCATTTT
CASSDPPGLRINQPQHF
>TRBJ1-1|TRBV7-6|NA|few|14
TGTGCCAGCAGCTTAAGGGGCGTTACCACTGAAGCTTTCTTT
CASSLRGVTTEAFF